This T cell receptor (beta chain) was retrieved from a study of blood T cell repertoires in COVID-19 (TCRdb year 2020). Regarding the study in general: Samples from collaborators originated in the United States, Italy and Spain and spanned both the acute and convalescent phases of COVID-19. The prospective study material was composed of cDNA or gDNA derived from T cells, B-cell-depleted T cells, or PBMCs. Subjects who had been exposed to COVID-19, were actively infected with it, or had recovered from it provided the deeply sampled blood TCRbeta repertoires that made up the dataset. The repertoires were made available in a free public database intended to serve as a resource for research on the immune response to SARS-CoV-2. The samples were drawn from the first 160 participants of the ongoing ImmuneRACE study and from over a thousand subjects provided by 6 global collaborators. A de-identified subject ID, COVID-19 status, age in years and sex were almost always included in the sample metadata. HLA class I and class II types, where available, came from metadata supplied by the sample provider rather than from assay-based typing. Study-level results and caveats: Clinical and demographic metadata were provided uncurated, with the amount varying by source and participant.

TCRbeta CDR3 regions were amplified from genomic DNA using the immunoSEQ Assay, a bias-controlled multiplex PCR. The paper's processing steps were these. Within the assay, amplification of reference gene primers was used to estimate how many nucleated cells each sample contained. Sequence reads were collapsed and filtered to measure the absolute abundance of every unique TCRbeta CDR3 rearrangement. For each sample, productive Simpson clonality was calculated as the square root of Simpson's diversity index across productive rearrangements. TCRdb holds this immuneACCESS table with in-frame rearrangements only. Some clones are missing; in checked studies, unresolved V genes explain under half, and the rest has no known cause. That table furnishes V, J and clone size, whereas the DNA furnished D and trimming. The sample has some 150,000 clones on record, 81% of them singletons. Roughly 7.7% of the sample comes from the top ten.

Each collaborating institution followed its own protocols to collect whole blood in K2EDTA tubes. For TCRbeta analysis, collaborators shipped samples in one of three forms: frozen whole blood, isolated PBMCs, or DNA extracted from either of those sample types. From a lookup of the germline V gene, CDR1 and CDR2 are MDHEN and SYDVKM. Trimming takes 4 bases from V and 4 bases from J, and the germline ends sit 10 bases apart. Taken from cysteine to phenylalanine, the CDR3 has 13 residues. Only the CDR3 part of the read is kept: 39 bases, read in frame from the first base. To note about this clone: Its recognized antigen is unknown. Per-base qualities were not stored, and no clone one base away is much larger.

Sequencing used peripheral blood. The TCR was taken from a human donor with acute or convalescent COVID-19. The donor label of this sample is uncertain. The chain joins TRBV28 to TRBJ1-1; the D gene is perhaps TRBD1, on 6 matching bases. The CDR3 region: CASSWRGGTEAFF. The bases are TGTGCCAGCAGTTGGAGGGGGGGCACTGAAGCTTTCTTT.